What follows are 18 T cell receptor beta chains derived from one specimen sequenced in a study of blood T cell repertoires in COVID-19. Assay: immunoSEQ multiplex PCR; the TCRdb copy retains only in-frame clones and omits some. Counted here are around 150,000 clones, approximately 90% occurring once; the ten biggest clones make up 4.8%. The sample was peripheral blood. All receptors come from a man aged 25 to 40 with COVID-19, enrolled during active disease.

The chain recombines TRBV4-2 with TRBJ2-7; 11 nucleotides align to TRBD1. This CDR3 is built from 17 residues. Unmatched junction bases numbered 7, after V lost 0 bases and J lost 3 bases. Germline CDR1 is LGHNA and CDR2 is YNFKEQ. The CDR3 region is CASSQEPRDRGNYEQYF. CDR3 in DNA: TGTGCCAGCAGCCAAGAACCCCGGGACAGGGGGAACTACGAGCAGTACTTC.

The sample holds a few counts of this clone. The chain employs TRBV6-6 and TRBJ1-1, with D hard to call. Germline-derived CDR1 and CDR2 are MNHNY and SVGAGI (reference sequence). The CDR3 runs 14 residues. The V end lost 8 bases, the J end lost 5 bases, and 18 bases lay between the germline ends. Here the CDR3 DNA reads TGTGCCAGCGGAGAGTTCCAGAGTGGGACTGAAGCTTTCTTT. Its protein is CASGEFQSGTEAFF.

This clone has only one observation. V usage is TRBV6-5 and J usage is TRBJ1-2, with 10 bases that match TRBD1. The trim removed 6 bases at V and 8 bases at J, leaving 6 bases unmatched. The CDR3 covers 13 residues. Germline CDR1 and CDR2: MNHEY and SVGAGI. As DNA, the CDR3 is TGTGCCAGCAGGGACAGGGGGTCCGACGGCTACACCTTC. It encodes CASRDRGSDGYTF.

As regards this clone: A read error may produce the germline difference seen at one junction end. The chain has TRBV10-3 and TRBJ2-4; 8 bases match TRBD2. Looked up from germline, CDR1 is ENHRY and CDR2 is SYGVKD. The CDR3 length is 10 residues. The CDR3 coding sequence is TGTGCCTCGATTTGGACTAGCTCCGATTTC. Its translation is CASIWTSSDF.

The chain carries TRBV5-6 and TRBJ1-5; perhaps TRBD1 as D (5 bases). Trimming took 4 bases from V and 5 from J, leaving 16 bases between them. The CDR3 runs to 15 residues. CDR1 is SGHDT and CDR2 is YYEEEE in the germline V gene. CDR3 nucleotide sequence: TGTGCCAGCAGCATCGGACCCAGGGCAGATCAGCCCCAGCATTTT. Amino acids: CASSIGPRADQPQHF.

V is TRBV28 and J is TRBJ1-2; D gene ambiguous. V was clipped by 3 bases and J by 4 bases, with 12 bases between them. This CDR3 comprises 14 residues. CDR1 and CDR2 from the germline V gene are MDHEN and SYDVKM. CDR3 DNA: TGTGCCAGCAGTTTCCCTTTATCCGGCTATGGCTACACCTTC. As protein: CASSFPLSGYGYTF.

The V call is TRBV3-1 (or the pseudogene TRBV3-2), the J call TRBJ2-5, with D possibly TRBD1 on 6 matching bases. This CDR3 region has 14 residues. With 0 bases removed from V and 3 bases from J, the gap between germline ends came to 8 bases. Germline V gives CDR1 LGHDT, CDR2 YNNKEL (reference sequence). The CDR3 loop reads CASSQDHREETQYF. CDR3 coding DNA: TGTGCCAGCAGCCAAGATCACAGGGAAGAGACCCAGTACTTC.

The chain combines TRBV5-6 with TRBJ2-3; 10 nucleotides align to TRBD2. V was clipped by 3 bases and J by 4 bases; unmatched bases: 5. CDR3 length: 15 residues. Germline values: CDR1 SGHDT, CDR2 YYEEEE. CDR3 in amino acids: CASSSLAGGPDTQYF. CDR3 nucleotide sequence: TGTGCCAGCAGCTCCTTAGCGGGGGGACCAGATACGCAGTATTTT.

The chain combines TRBV6-6 with TRBJ1-1; a weak D match, TRBD1 (6 bases). The CDR3 length is 13 residues. Looked up from germline, CDR1 is MNHNY and CDR2 is SVGAGI (reference sequence). V lost 7 bases and J lost 1, with 10 bases in between. The CDR3 is CASKMDRNTEAFF. As DNA, the CDR3 is TGTGCCAGCAAGATGGACAGGAACACTGAAGCTTTCTTT.

This clone has a single count. The V and J genes are TRBV5-6 and TRBJ1-4; a weak D match, TRBD1 (5 bases). With 4 bases removed from V and 4 bases from J, the gap between germline ends came to 11 bases. The germline CDR1 and CDR2 sequences are SGHDT and YYEEEE. The CDR3 is 14 residues long. CDR3 in amino acids: CASSLQGGNEKLFF. The CDR3 DNA sequence: TGTGCCAGCAGCCTCCAGGGAGGTAATGAAAAACTGTTTTTT. Using reference TRBV5-6 and TRBJ1-4 for the parts outside the CDR3, the full variable domain is DAGVTQSPTHLIKTRGQQVTLRCSPKSGHDTVSWYQQALGQGPQFIFQYYEEEERQRGNFPDRFSGHQFPNYSSELNVNALLLGDSALYLCASSLQGGNEKLFFGSGTQLSVL.

This clone was picked up a small number of times. This chain connects TRBV3-1 (or the pseudogene TRBV3-2) to TRBJ1-2; possibly TRBD1 for D (6 bases). Germline V lookup: CDR1 LGHDT, CDR2 YNNKEL (reference sequence). V was trimmed by 5 bases and J by 2 bases, leaving 15 bases between them. CDR3 length equals 15 residues. The CDR3 protein is CASSAWTEKNYGYTF. CDR3 in DNA: TGTGCCAGCAGCGCATGGACAGAAAAGAACTATGGCTACACCTTC.

The chain uses TRBV7-8 and TRBJ2-1; D may be TRBD2 (6 bases). This CDR3 spans 15 amino acids. From germline, CDR1 is SGHVS and CDR2 FQNEAQ. V was shortened by 1 base and J by 6 bases, with 13 bases between the two germline ends. The CDR3 spells CASSLVGGWGNEQFF. The CDR3 nucleotides read TGTGCCAGCAGCTTAGTGGGGGGTTGGGGCAATGAGCAGTTCTTC.

The chain carries TRBV21-1 and TRBJ2-7; the listed D gene, TRBD1, was not tested against the DNA. TRBV21-1 is assigned pseudogene status. The CDR3 consists of 13 residues. The CDR3 protein is CASRQGGLLEQYF. The CDR3 coding sequence is TGTGCCAGCAGACAGGGGGGTTTATTGGAGCAGTACTTC.

This chain connects TRBV3-1 (or the pseudogene TRBV3-2) to TRBJ2-1, with 10 bases identical to TRBD2. CDR3 length equals 16 residues. Germline CDR1 LGHDT, CDR2 YNNKEL (reference sequence). Unmatched junction bases numbered 11, after V lost 6 bases and J lost 6 bases. The CDR3 sequence: CASSMSGGVPGNEQFF. The CDR3 region has the DNA TGTGCCAGCAGTATGAGCGGGGGGGTCCCTGGCAATGAGCAGTTCTTC.

The chain employs TRBV7-2 and TRBJ2-5; 9 bases map to TRBD1. Looked up from germline, CDR1 is SGHTA and CDR2 is FQGNSA. With V trimmed by 6 bases and J by 5 bases, 7 bases remained unmatched. The CDR3 runs to 14 residues. CDR3 region: CASRRDRDGETQYF. The CDR3 region has the DNA TGTGCCAGCAGGAGGGACAGGGACGGGGAGACCCAGTACTTC.

The genes are TRBV4-1 and TRBJ1-1; 12 bases map to TRBD1. V was pared by 0 bases and J by 2 bases, with 7 bases of the junction left unmatched. The germline V gene encodes CDR1 MGHRA and CDR2 YSYEKL. The CDR3 has 18 amino acids. The CDR3 DNA sequence: TGCGCCAGCAGCCAAGAGAAGGGACAGGGGGCAGGAAACACTGAAGCTTTCTTT. Its translation is CASSQEKGQGAGNTEAFF.

The chain uses TRBV5-8 and TRBJ1-1; D is ambiguous. Trimming shortened V by 4 bases and J by 0 bases, and 10 bases separated the two germline ends. This CDR3 region has 14 residues. Per germline, CDR1 SGHTS and CDR2 YDEGEE. In DNA, the CDR3 is TGTGCCAGCAGCGCCGGGATTCTGAACACTGAAGCTTTCTTT. The encoded protein is CASSAGILNTEAFF.

The chain couples TRBV2 to TRBJ1-1; 10 bases match TRBD1. With 6 bases clipped from V and 9 bases from J, the junction kept 7 bases outside the gene matches. The CDR3 covers 13 residues. From germline, CDR1 is SNHLY and CDR2 FYNNEI. The CDR3 DNA is TGTGCCAGCAGGCCCTTCGACAGGGGGCAAGCTTTCTTT. It codes for CASRPFDRGQAFF.